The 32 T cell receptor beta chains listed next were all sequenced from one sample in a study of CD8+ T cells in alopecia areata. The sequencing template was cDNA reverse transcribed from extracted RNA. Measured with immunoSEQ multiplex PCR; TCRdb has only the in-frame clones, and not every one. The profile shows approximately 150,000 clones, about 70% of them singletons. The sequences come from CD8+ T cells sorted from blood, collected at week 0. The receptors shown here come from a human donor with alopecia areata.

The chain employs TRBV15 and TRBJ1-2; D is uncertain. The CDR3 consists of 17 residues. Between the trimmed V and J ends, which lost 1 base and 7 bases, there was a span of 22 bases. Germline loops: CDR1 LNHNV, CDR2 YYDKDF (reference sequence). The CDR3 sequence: CATSRGRIGVKGGGYTF. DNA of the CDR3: TGTGCCACCAGCAGAGGAAGGATTGGGGTCAAGGGAGGTGGCTACACCTTC. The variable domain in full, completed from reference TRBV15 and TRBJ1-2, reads DAMVIQNPRYQVTQFGKPVTLSCSQTLNHNVMYWYQQKSSQAPKLLFHYYDKDFNNEADTPDNFQSRRPNTSFCFLDIRSPGLGDTAMYLCATSRGRIGVKGGGYTFGSGTRLTVV.

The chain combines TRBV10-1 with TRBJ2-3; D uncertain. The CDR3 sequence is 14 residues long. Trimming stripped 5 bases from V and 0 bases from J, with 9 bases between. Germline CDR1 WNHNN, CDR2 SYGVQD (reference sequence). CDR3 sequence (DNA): TGCGCCAGCAGTAAGACTGGGAGCACAGATACGCAGTATTTT. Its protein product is CASSKTGSTDTQYF.

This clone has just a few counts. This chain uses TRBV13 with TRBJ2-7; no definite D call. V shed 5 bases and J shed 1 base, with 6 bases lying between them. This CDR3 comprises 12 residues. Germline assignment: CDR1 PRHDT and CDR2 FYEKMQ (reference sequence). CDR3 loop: CASSAGSYEQYF. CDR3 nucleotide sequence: TGTGCCAGCAGCGCAGGTTCCTACGAGCAGTACTTC.

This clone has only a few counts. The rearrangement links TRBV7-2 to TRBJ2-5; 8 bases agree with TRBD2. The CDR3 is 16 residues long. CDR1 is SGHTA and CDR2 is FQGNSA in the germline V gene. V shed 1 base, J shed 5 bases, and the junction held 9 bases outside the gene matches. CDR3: CASSLEGGGIGETQYF. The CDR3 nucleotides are TGTGCCAGCAGCTTAGAGGGCGGGGGGATCGGGGAGACCCAGTACTTC. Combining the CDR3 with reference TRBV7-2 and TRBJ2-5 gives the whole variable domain GAGVSQSPSNKVTEKGKDVELRCDPISGHTALYWYRQSLGQGLEFLIYFQGNSAPDKSGLPSDRFSAERTGGSVSTLTIQRTQQEDSAVYLCASSLEGGGIGETQYFGPGTRLLVL.

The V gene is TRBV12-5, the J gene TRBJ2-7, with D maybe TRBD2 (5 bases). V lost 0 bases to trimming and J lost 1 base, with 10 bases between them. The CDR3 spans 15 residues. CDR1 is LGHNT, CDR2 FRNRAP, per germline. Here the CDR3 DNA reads TGTGCTAGTGGTTTGGTAGAGAGGGTATCCTACGAGCAGTACTTC. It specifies CASGLVERVSYEQYF.

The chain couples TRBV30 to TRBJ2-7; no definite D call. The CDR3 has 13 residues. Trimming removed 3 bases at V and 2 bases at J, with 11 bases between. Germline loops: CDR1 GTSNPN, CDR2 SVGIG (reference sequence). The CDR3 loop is CAWRSGHTYEQYF. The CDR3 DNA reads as TGTGCCTGGAGATCGGGCCACACCTACGAGCAGTACTTC.

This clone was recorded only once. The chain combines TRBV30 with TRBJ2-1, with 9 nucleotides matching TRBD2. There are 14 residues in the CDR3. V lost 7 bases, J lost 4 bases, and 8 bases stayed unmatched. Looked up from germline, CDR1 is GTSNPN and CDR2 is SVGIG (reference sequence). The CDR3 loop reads CASAWRGGYNEQFF. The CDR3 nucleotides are TGTGCCTCAGCCTGGCGGGGGGGGTACAATGAGCAGTTCTTC.

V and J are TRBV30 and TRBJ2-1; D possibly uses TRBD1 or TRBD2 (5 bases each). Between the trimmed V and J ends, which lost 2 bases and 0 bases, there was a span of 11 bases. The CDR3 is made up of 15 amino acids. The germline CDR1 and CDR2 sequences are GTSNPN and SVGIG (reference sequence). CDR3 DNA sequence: TGTGCCTGGAGTACCGGGACCGGCTCCTACAATGAGCAGTTCTTC. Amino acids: CAWSTGTGSYNEQFF.

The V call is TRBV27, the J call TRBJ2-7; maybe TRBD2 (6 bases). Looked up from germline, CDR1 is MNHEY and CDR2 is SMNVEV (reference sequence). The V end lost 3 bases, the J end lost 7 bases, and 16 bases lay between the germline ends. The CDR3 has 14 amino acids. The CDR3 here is CASSFRGFRSEQYF. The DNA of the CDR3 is TGTGCCAGCAGTTTTCGGGGGTTTAGAAGTGAGCAGTACTTC.

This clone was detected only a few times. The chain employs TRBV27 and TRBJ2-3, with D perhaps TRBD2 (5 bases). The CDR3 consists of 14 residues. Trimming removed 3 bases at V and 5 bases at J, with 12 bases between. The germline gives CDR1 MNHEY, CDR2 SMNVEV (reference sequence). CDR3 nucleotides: TGTGCCAGCAGTTTGGAGAGGGCCCGAGATACGCAGTATTTT. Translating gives CASSLERARDTQYF.

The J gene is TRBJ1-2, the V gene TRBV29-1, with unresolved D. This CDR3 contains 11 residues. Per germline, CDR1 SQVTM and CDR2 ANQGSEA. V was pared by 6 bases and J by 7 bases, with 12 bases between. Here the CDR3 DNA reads TGCAGCGTCGCCCCTTCCCCTGGCTACACCTTC. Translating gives CSVAPSPGYTF.

The CDR3 DNA reads as TGTGCCAGCAGCTTGTACCCCTCAGATACGCAGTATTTT. It codes for CASSLYPSDTQYF. This chain connects TRBV11-2 to TRBJ2-3; the D is unclear. Deletions cut 3 bases from V and 4 bases from J, with 8 bases between. Germline V gene data show CDR1 as SGHAT and CDR2 as FQNNGV. The CDR3 has 13 amino acids. The variable domain in full, with the rest retrieved from reference TRBV11-2 and TRBJ2-3, is EAGVAQSPRYKIIEKRQSVAFWCNPISGHATLYWYQQILGQGPKLLIQFQNNGVVDDSQLPKDRFSAERLKGVDSTLKIQPAKLEDSAVYLCASSLYPSDTQYFGPGTRLTVL.

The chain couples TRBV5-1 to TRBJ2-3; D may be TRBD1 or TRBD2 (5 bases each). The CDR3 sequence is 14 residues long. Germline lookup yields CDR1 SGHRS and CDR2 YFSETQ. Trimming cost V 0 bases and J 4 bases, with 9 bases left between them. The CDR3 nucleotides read TGCGCCAGCAGCTTGGCGGGGCCGGCAGATACGCAGTATTTT. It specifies CASSLAGPADTQYF. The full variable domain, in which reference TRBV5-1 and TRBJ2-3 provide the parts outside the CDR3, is KAGVTQTPRYLIKTRGQQVTLSCSPISGHRSVSWYQQTPGQGLQFLFEYFSETQRNKGNFPGRFSGRQFSNSRSEMNVSTLELGDSALYLCASSLAGPADTQYFGPGTRLTVL.

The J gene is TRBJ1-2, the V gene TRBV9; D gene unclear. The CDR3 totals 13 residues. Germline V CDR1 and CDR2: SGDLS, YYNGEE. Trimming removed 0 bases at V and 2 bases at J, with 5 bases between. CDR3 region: CASSVDANYGYTF. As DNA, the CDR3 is TGTGCCAGCAGCGTAGATGCCAACTATGGCTACACCTTC.

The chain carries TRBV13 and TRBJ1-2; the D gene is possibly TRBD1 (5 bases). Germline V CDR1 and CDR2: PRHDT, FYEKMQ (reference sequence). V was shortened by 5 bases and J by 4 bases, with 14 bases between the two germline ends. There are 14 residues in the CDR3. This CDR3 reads CASSVGRDLYGYTF. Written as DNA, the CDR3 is TGTGCCAGCAGCGTGGGACGGGACCTCTATGGCTACACCTTC.

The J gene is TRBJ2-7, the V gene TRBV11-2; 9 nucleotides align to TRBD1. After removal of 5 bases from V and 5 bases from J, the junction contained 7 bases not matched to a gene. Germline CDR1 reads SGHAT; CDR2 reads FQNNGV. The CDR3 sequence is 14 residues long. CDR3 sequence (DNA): TGTGCCAGCAGCAAGCCGGGACAGGGCCACGAGCAGTACTTC. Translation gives CASSKPGQGHEQYF.

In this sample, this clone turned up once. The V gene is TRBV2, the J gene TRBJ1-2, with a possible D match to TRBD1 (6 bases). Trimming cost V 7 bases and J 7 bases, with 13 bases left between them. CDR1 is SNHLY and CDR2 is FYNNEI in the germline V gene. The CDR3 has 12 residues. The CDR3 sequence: CASMNGGLGYTF. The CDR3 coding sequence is TGTGCCAGCATGAATGGGGGGCTTGGCTACACCTTC.

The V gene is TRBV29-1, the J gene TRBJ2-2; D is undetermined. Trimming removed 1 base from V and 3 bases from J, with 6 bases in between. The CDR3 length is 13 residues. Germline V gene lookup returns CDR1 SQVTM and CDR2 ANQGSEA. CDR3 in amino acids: CSVEGADTGELFF. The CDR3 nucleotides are TGCAGCGTTGAAGGAGCCGACACCGGGGAGCTGTTTTTT.

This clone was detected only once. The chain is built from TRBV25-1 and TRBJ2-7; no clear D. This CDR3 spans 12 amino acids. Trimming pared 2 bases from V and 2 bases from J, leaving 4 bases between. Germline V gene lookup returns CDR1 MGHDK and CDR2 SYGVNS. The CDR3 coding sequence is TGTGCCAGCAGTGAAAAGCCCTACGAGCAGTACTTC. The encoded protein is CASSEKPYEQYF.

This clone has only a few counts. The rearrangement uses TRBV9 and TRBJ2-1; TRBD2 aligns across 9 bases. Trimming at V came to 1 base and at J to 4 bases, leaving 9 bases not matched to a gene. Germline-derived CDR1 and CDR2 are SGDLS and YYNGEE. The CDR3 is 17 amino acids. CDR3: CASSVRLAGGPYNEQFF. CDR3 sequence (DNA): TGTGCCAGCAGCGTACGATTGGCGGGGGGGCCTTACAATGAGCAGTTCTTC.

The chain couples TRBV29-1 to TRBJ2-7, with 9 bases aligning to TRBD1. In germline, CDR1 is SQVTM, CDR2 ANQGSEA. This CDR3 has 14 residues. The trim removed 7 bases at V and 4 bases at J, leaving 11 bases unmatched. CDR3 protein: CSGGPGQGSYEQYF. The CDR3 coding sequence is TGCAGCGGGGGGCCGGGACAGGGTTCATACGAGCAGTACTTC.

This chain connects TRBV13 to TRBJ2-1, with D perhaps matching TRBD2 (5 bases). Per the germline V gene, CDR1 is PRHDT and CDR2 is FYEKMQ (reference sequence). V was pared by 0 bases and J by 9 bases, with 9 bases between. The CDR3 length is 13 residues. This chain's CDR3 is CASSLGGSGEQFF. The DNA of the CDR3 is TGTGCCAGCAGCTTAGGAGGGAGTGGTGAGCAGTTCTTC.

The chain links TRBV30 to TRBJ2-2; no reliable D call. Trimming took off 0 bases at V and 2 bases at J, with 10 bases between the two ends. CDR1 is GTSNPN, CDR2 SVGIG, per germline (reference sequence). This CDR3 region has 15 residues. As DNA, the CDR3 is TGTGCCTGGAGTGTTGGTAGCAGCAACACCGGGGAGCTGTTTTTT. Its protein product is CAWSVGSSNTGELFF.

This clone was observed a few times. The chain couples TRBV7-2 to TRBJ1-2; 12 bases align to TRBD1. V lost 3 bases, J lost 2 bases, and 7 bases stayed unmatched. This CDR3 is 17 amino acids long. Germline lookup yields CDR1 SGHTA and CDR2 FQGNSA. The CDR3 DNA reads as TGTGCCAGCAGCTTCTGGGACAGGGGGCTGGAAAACTATGGCTACACCTTC. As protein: CASSFWDRGLENYGYTF.

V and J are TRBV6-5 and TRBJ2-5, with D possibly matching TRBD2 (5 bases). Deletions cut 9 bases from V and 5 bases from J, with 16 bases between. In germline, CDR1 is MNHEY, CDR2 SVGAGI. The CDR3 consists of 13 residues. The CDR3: CASQTSPGETQYF. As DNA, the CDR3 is TGTGCCAGTCAAACGTCGCCGGGGGAGACCCAGTACTTC.

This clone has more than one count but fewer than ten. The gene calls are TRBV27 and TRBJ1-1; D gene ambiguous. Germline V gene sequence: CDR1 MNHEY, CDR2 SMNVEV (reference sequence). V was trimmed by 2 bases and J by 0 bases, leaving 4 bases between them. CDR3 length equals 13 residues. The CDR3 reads CASSLGLNTEAFF. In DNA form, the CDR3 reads TGTGCCAGCAGTTTAGGGCTGAACACTGAAGCTTTCTTT.

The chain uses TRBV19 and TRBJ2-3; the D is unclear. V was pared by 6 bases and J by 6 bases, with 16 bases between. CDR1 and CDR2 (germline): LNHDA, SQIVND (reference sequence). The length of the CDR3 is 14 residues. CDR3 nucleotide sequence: TGTGCCAGTAGCCCGGACGACCTCTCGGATACGCAGTATTTT. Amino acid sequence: CASSPDDLSDTQYF.

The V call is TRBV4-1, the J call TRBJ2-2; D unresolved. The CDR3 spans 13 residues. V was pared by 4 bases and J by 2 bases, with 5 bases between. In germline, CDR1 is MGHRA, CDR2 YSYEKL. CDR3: CASSPLNTGELFF. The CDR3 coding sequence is TGCGCCAGCAGCCCACTTAACACCGGGGAGCTGTTTTTT.

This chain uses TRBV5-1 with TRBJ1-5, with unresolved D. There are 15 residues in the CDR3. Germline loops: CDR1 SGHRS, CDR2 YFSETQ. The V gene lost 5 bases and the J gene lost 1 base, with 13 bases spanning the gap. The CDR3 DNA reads TGCGCCAGCAGAATGGACGGTCGAAGCAATCAGCCCCAGCATTTT. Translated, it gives CASRMDGRSNQPQHF.

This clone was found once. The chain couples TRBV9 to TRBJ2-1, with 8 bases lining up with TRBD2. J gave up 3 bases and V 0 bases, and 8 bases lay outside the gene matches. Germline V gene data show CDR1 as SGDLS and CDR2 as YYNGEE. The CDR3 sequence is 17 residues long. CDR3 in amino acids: CASSVVGSGALYNEQFF. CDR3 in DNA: TGTGCCAGCAGCGTAGTGGGTAGCGGGGCCCTCTACAATGAGCAGTTCTTC.

The CDR3 nucleotides read TGTGCCAGCGGGGATAATCAGCCCCAGCATTTT. Amino acid sequence: CASGDNQPQHF. The V gene is TRBV11-2, the J gene TRBJ1-5, with D uncertain. There are 11 residues in the CDR3. The germline V and J ends were trimmed by 8 bases and 4 bases, with 6 bases remaining between them. The germline CDR1 and CDR2 sequences are SGHAT and FQNNGV.

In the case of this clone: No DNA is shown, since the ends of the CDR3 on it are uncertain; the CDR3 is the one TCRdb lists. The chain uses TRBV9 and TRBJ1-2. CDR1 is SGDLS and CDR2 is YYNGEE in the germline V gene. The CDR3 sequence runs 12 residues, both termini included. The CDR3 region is CASSVVGEGNTF.